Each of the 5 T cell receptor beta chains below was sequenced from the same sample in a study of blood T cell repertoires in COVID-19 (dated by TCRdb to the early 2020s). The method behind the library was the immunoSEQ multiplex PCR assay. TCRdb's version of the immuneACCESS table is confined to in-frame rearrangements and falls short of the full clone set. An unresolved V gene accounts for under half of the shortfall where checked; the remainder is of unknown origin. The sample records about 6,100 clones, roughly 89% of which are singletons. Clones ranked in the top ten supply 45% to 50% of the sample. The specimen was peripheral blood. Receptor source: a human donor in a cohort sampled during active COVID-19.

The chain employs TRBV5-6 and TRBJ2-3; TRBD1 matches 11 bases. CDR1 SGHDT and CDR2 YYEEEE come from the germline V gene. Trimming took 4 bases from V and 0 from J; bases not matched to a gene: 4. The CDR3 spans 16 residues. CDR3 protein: CASSLGTGGSTDTQYF. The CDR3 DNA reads TGTGCCAGCAGCCTAGGGACAGGGGGAAGCACAGATACGCAGTATTTT. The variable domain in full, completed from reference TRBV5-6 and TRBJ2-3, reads DAGVTQSPTHLIKTRGQQVTLRCSPKSGHDTVSWYQQALGQGPQFIFQYYEEEERQRGNFPDRFSGHQFPNYSSELNVNALLLGDSALYLCASSLGTGGSTDTQYFGPGTRLTVL.

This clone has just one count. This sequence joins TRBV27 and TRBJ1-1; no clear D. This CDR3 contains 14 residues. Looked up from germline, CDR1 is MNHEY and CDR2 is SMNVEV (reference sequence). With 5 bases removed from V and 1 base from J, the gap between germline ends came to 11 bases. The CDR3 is CASSLLGKNTEAFF. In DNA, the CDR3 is TGTGCCAGCAGTCTACTGGGCAAGAACACTGAAGCTTTCTTT.

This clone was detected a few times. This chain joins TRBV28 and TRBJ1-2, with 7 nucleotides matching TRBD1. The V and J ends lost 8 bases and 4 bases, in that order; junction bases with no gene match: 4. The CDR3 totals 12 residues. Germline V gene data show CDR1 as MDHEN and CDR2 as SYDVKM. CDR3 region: CASGTAIYGYTF. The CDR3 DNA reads TGTGCCAGCGGGACAGCGATCTATGGCTACACCTTC.

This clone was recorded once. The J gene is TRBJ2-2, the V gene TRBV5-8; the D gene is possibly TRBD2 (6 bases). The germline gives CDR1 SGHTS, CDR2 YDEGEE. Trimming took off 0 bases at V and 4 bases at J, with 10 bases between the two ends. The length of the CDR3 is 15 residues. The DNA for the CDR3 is TGTGCCAGCAGCTTGGACGGGAGAGTCACCGGGGAGCTGTTTTTT. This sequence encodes CASSLDGRVTGELFF.

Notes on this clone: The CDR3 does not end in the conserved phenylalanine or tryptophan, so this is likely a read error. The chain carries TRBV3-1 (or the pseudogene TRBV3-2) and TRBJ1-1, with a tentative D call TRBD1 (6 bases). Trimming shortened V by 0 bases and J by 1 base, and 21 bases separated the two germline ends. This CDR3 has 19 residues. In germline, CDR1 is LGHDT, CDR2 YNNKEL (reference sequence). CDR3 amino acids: CASSQDPTSTGQTNTEAFL. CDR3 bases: TGTGCCAGCAGCCAAGACCCAACGTCGACAGGACAGACGAACACTGAAGCTTTCCTT.